This TCR beta chain emerged from a study of CD8+ T cells in alopecia areata. Study-level information: The drug, oral tofacitinib, was given to treated patients at 5 to 10 mg twice daily. For treated patients, severity scores reflected the percentage of scalp area affected. Study results and limitations: Numerous clones, expanded in lesions, remained in scalp and blood during tofacitinib. Only a single nonresponder existed, so baseline CD8+ expansion links stay unclear.

Extraction of RNA preceded its reverse transcription into cDNA, which served as the sequencing template. Produced via immunoSEQ multiplex PCR; TCRdb's table is partial and in-frame only. Here the sample spans some 200,000 clones, roughly 56% being singletons. V gave up 1 base and J gave up 5 bases, with 13 bases separating them. Germline-derived CDR1 and CDR2 are SGHRS and YFSETQ. The CDR3 runs 14 residues. On this clone: Its cognate antigen is unknown.

This sample's treatment: oral pan-JAK inhibitor, 5-10 mg twice daily. Sequenced here: CD4+ T cells sorted from blood, sampled at week 4, from a patient treated with tofacitinib. The source is a human donor with alopecia areata. The chain uses TRBV5-1 and TRBJ2-7; D might be TRBD2 (6 bases). The CDR3 DNA reads TGCGCCAGCAGCTTGCGGCGGGGTGTCCACGAGCAGTACTTC. Translating it yields CASSLRRGVHEQYF.